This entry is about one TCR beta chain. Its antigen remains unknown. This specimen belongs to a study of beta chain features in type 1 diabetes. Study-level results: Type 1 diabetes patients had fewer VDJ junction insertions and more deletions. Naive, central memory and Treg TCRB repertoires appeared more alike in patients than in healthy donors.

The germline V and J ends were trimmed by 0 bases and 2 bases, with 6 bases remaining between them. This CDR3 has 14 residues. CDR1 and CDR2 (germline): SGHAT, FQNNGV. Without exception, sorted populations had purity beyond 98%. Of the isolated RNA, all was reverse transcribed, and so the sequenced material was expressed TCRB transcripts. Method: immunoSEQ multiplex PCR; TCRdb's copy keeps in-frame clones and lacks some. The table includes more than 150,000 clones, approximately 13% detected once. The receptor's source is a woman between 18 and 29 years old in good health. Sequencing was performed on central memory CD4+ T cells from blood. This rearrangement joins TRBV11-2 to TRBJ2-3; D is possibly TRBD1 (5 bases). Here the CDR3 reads CASSLEQVTDTQYF. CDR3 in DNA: TGTGCCAGCAGCTTAGAACAGGTCACAGATACGCAGTATTTT.